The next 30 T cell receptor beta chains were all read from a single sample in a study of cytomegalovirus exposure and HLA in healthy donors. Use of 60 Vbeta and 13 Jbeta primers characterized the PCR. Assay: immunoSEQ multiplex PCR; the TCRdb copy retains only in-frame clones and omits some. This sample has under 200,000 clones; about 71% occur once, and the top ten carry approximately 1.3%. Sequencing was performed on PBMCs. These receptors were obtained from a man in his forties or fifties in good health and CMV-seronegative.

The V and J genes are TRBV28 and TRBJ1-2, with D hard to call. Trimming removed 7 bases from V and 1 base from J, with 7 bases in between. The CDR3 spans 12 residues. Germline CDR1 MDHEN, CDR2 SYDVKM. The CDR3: CASTFNNYGYTF. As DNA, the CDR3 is TGTGCCAGCACTTTTAATAACTATGGCTACACCTTC.

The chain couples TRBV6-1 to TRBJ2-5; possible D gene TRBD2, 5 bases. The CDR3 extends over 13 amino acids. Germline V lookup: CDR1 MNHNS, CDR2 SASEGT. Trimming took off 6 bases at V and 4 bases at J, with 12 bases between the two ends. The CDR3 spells CASRLGSRETQYF. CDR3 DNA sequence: TGTGCCAGCAGGTTGGGGAGTAGAGAGACCCAGTACTTC.

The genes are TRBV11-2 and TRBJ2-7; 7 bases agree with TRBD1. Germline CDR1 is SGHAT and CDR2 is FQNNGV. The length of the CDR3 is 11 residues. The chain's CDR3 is CVEDRRYEQYF. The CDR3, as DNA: TGTGTAGAGGACAGGCGCTACGAGCAGTACTTC.

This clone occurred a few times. The CDR3 spells CASSLTGKVDVGYGYEQYF. In DNA, the CDR3 is TGTGCCAGCAGTTTAACGGGAAAGGTCGATGTCGGCTACGGCTACGAGCAGTACTTC. The chain is built from TRBV27 and TRBJ2-7; D possibly corresponds to TRBD2 (5 bases). Trimming pared 2 bases from V and 3 bases from J, leaving 26 bases between. From germline, CDR1 is MNHEY and CDR2 SMNVEV (reference sequence). The CDR3 runs to 19 residues.

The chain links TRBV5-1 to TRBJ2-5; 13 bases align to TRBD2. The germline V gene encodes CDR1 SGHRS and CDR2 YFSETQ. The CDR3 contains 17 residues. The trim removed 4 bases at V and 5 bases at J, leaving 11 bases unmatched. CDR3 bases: TGCGCCAGCAGCAGAGCCGGGACTAGCGGGGTAGGGGAGACCCAGTACTTC. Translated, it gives CASSRAGTSGVGETQYF.

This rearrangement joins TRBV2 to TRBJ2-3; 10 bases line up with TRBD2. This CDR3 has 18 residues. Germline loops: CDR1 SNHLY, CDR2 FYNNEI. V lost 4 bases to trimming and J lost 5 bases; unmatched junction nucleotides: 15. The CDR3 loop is CASSGGWASGGGRDTQYF. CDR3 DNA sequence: TGTGCCAGCAGTGGGGGGTGGGCTAGCGGGGGTGGAAGAGATACGCAGTATTTT.

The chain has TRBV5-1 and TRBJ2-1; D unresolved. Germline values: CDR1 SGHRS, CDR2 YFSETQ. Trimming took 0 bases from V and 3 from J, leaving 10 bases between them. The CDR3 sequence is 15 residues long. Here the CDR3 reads CASSLGDMVYNEQFF. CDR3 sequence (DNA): TGCGCCAGCAGCTTGGGCGACATGGTCTACAATGAGCAGTTCTTC.

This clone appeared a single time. The CDR3 loop reads CASSLEGGVPGDTQYF. CDR3 coding DNA: TGCGCCAGCAGCTTGGAGGGCGGGGTCCCCGGAGATACGCAGTATTTT. The chain is built from TRBV5-1 and TRBJ2-3; perhaps TRBD2 as D (6 bases). With 0 bases removed from V and 5 bases from J, the gap between germline ends came to 16 bases. This CDR3 is built from 16 residues. Per the germline V gene, CDR1 is SGHRS and CDR2 is YFSETQ.

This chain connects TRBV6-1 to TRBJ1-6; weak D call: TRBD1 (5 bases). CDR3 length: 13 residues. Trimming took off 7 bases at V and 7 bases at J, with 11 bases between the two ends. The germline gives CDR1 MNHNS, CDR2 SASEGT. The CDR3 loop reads CASMEQGNSPLHF. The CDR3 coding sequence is TGTGCCAGCATGGAGCAGGGAAATTCACCCCTCCACTTT.

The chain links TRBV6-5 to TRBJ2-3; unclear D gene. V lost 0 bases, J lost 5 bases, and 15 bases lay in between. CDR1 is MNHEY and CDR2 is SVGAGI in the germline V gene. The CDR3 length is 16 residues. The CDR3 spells CASSYSIWAQGDTQYF. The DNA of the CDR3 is TGTGCCAGCAGTTACTCGATCTGGGCTCAAGGAGATACGCAGTATTTT.

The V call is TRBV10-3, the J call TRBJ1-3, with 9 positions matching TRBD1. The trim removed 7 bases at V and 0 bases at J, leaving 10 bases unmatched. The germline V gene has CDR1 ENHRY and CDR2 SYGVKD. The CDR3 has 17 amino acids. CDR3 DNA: TGTGCCATCAAGAGGGGACAGGGTACGATCTCTGGAAACACCATATATTTT. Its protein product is CAIKRGQGTISGNTIYF.

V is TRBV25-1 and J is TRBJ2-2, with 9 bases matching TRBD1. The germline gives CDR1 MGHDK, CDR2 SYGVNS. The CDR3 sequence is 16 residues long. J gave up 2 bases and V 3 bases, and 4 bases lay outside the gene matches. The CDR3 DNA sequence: TGTGCCAGCAGTGATCACAGGGGGCTAAACACCGGGGAGCTGTTTTTT. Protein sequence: CASSDHRGLNTGELFF.

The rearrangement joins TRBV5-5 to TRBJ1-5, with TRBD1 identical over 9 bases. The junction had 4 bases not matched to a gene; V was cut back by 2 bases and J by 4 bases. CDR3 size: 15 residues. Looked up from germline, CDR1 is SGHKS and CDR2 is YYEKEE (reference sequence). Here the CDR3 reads CASSFNRGPNQPQHF. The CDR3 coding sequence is TGTGCCAGCAGCTTTAACAGGGGGCCGAATCAGCCCCAGCATTTT.

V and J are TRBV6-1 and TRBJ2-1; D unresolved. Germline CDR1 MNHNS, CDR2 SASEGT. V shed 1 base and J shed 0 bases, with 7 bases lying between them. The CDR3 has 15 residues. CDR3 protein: CASSEGAISYNEQFF. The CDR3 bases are TGTGCCAGCAGTGAAGGTGCTATCTCCTACAATGAGCAGTTCTTC.

The CDR3 nucleotides are TGCGCCAGCAGCTTTGCAGGGGCAGGGAACACAGATACGCAGTATTTT. It is translated as CASSFAGAGNTDTQYF. The chain is built from TRBV5-1 and TRBJ2-3; weak D call: TRBD1 (6 bases). The CDR3 has 16 residues. Germline V lookup: CDR1 SGHRS, CDR2 YFSETQ. Trimming took 2 bases from V and 2 from J, leaving 15 bases between them. Together with reference TRBV5-1 and TRBJ2-3, the CDR3 gives the full variable domain: KAGVTQTPRYLIKTRGQQVTLSCSPISGHRSVSWYQQTPGQGLQFLFEYFSETQRNKGNFPGRFSGRQFSNSRSEMNVSTLELGDSALYLCASSFAGAGNTDTQYFGPGTRLTVL.

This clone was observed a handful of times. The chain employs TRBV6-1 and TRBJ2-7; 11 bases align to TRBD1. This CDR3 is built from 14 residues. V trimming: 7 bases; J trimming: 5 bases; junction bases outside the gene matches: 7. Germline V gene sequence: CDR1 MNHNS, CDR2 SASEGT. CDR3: CASTWGQGENEQYF. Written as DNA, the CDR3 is TGTGCCAGCACCTGGGGACAGGGGGAAAACGAGCAGTACTTC.

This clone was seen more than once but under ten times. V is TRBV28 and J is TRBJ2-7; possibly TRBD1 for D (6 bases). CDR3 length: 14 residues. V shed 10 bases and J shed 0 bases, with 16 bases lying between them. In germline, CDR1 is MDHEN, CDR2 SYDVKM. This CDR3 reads CATDRTGSSYEQYF. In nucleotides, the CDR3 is TGTGCCACTGACCGCACAGGGAGCTCCTACGAGCAGTACTTC.

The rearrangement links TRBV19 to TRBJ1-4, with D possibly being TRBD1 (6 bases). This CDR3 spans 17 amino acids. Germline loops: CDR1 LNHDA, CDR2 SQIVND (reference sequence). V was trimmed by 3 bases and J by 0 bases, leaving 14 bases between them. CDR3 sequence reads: CASSIGTGKTTNEKLFF. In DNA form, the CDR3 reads TGTGCCAGTAGTATCGGTACAGGGAAGACAACTAATGAAAAACTGTTTTTT.

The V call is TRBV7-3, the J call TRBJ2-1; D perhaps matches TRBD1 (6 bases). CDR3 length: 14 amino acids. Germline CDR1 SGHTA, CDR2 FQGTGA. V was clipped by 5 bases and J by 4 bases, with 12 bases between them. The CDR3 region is CASSQTQGYNEQFF. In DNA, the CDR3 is TGTGCCAGCAGCCAAACACAGGGATACAATGAGCAGTTCTTC.

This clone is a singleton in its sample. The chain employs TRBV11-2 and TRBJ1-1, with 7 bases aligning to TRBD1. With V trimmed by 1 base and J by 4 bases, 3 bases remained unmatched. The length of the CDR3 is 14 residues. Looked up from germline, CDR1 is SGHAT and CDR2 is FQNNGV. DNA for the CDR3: TGTGCCAGCAGCTTAGTATCAGGGGGCACTGAAGCTTTCTTT. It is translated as CASSLVSGGTEAFF. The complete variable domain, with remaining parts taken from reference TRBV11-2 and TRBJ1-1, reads EAGVAQSPRYKIIEKRQSVAFWCNPISGHATLYWYQQILGQGPKLLIQFQNNGVVDDSQLPKDRFSAERLKGVDSTLKIQPAKLEDSAVYLCASSLVSGGTEAFFGQGTRLTVV.

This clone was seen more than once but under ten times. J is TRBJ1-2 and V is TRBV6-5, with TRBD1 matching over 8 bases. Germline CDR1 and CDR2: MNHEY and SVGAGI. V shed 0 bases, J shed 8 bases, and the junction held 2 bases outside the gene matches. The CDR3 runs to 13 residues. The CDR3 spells CASSYSTGEGYTF. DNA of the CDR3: TGTGCCAGCAGTTACTCGACAGGGGAGGGCTACACCTTC.

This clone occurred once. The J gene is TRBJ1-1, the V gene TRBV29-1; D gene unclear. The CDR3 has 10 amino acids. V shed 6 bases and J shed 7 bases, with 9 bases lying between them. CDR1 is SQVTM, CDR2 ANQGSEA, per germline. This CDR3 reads CSVHSLEAFF. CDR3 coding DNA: TGCAGCGTGCACAGTCTTGAAGCTTTCTTT. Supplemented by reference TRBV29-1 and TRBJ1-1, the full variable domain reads SAVISQKPSRDICQRGTSLTIQCQVDSQVTMMFWYRQQPGQSLTLIATANQGSEATYESGFVIDKFPISRPNLTFSTLTVSNMSPEDSSIYLCSVHSLEAFFGQGTRLTVV.

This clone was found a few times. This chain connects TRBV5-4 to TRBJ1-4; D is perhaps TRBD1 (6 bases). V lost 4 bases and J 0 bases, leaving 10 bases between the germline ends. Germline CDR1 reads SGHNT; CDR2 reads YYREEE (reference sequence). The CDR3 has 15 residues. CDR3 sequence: CASSPTGATNEKLFF. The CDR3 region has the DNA TGTGCCAGCAGCCCGACAGGAGCAACTAATGAAAAACTGTTTTTT.

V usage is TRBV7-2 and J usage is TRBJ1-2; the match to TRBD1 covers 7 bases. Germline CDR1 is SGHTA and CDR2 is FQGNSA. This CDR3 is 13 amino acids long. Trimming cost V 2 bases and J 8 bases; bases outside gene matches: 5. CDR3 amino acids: CASSLPKTGGYTF. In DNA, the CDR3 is TGTGCCAGCAGCTTACCAAAGACAGGGGGCTACACCTTC.

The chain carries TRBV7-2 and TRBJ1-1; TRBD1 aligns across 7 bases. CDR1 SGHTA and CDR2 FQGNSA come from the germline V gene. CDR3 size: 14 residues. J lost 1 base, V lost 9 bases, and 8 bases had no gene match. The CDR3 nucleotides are TGTGCCAGTCGAGGGGGCGTGGGGAACACTGAAGCTTTCTTT. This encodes CASRGGVGNTEAFF.

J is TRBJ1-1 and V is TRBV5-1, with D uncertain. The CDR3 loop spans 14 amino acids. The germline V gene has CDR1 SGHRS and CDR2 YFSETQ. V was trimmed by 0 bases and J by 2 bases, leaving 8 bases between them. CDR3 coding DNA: TGCGCCAGCAGCTTGGTTCAGACTAACACTGAAGCTTTCTTT. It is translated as CASSLVQTNTEAFF. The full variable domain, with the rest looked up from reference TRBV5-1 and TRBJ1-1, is KAGVTQTPRYLIKTRGQQVTLSCSPISGHRSVSWYQQTPGQGLQFLFEYFSETQRNKGNFPGRFSGRQFSNSRSEMNVSTLELGDSALYLCASSLVQTNTEAFFGQGTRLTVV.

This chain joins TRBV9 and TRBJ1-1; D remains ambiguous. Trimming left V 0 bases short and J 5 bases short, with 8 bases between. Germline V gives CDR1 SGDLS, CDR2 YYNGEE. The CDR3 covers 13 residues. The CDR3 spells CASSVVALTEAFF. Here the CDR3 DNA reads TGTGCCAGCAGCGTAGTAGCCCTGACTGAAGCTTTCTTT.

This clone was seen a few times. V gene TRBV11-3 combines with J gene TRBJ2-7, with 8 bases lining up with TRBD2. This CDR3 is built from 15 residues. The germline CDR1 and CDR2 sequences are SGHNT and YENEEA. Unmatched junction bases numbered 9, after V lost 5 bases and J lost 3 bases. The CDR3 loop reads CASSVGSGGGYEQYF. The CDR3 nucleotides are TGTGCCAGCAGCGTTGGGAGCGGGGGTGGCTACGAGCAGTACTTC.

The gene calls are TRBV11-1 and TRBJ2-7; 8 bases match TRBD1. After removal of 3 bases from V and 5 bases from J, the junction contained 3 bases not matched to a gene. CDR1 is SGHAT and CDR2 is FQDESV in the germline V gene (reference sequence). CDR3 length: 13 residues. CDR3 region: CASSFDRGHEQYF. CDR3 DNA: TGTGCCAGCAGCTTCGACAGGGGACACGAGCAGTACTTC.

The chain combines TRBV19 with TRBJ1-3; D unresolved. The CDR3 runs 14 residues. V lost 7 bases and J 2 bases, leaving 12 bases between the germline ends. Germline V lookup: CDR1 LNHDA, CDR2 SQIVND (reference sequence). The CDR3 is CASTPGFAGNTIYF. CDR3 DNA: TGTGCCAGTACCCCGGGGTTTGCTGGAAACACCATATATTTT.